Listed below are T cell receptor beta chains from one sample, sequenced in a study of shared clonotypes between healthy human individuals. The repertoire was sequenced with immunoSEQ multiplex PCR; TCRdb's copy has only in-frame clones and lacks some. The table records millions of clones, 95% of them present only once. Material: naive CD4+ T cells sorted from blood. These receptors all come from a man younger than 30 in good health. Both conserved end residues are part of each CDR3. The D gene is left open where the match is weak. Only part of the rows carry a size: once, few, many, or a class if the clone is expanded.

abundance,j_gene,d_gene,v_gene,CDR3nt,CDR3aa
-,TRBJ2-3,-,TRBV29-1,TGCAGCGTGAGGGGGGGCACAGATACGCAGTATTTT,CSVRGGTDTQYF
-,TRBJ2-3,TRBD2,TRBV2,TGTGCCAGCACCAGACTAGCGGGGTTTAGCACAGATACGCAGTATTTT,CASTRLAGFSTDTQYF
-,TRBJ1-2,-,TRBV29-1,TGCAGCGTTGAGCACCCAGGGGATACCTATGGCTACACCTTC,CSVEHPGDTYGYTF
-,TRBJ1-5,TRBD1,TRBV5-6,TGTGCCAGCAGCTTGGCCGGGACAGGGGGCAATCAGCCCCAGCATTTT,CASSLAGTGGNQPQHF
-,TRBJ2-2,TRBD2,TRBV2,TGTGCCAGCAGCGCGACTAGCGGGAGTTACACCGGGGAGCTGTTTTTT,CASSATSGSYTGELFF
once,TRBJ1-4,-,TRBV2,TGTGCCAGCGCCGGTGAGGGTGAAAAACTGTTTTTT,CASAGEGEKLFF
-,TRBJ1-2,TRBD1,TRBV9,TGTGCCAGCAGCGTAGTGGACAGGTTTGGAGCTAACTATGGCTACACCTTC,CASSVVDRFGANYGYTF
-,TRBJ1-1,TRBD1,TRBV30,TGTGCCTGCCAAGGGGACAGTGAAGCTTTCTTT,CACQGDSEAFF
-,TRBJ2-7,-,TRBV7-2,TGTGCCAGCAGCTCACCCCCTCGGGCCTACGAGCAGTACTTC,CASSSPPRAYEQYF
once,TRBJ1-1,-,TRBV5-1,TGCGCCAGCAGCCATGGGATGAACACTGAAGCTTTCTTT,CASSHGMNTEAFF
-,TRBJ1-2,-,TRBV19,TGTGCCAGTACACGCCCGCAGGGTGACTATGGCTACACCTTC,CASTRPQGDYGYTF
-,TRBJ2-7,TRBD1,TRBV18,TGTGCCAGCTCGCCGGTACAGGGGGCGGTAGGAGAGAAGGAGCAGTACTTC,CASSPVQGAVGEKEQYF
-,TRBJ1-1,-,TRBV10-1,TGCGCCAGCAGTGAGTCAACAGGGGAAGCTTTCTTT,CASSESTGEAFF
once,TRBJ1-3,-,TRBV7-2,TGTGCCAGCACCGAGGGGTTCTCTGGAAACACCATATATTTT,CASTEGFSGNTIYF
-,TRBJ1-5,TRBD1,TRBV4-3,TGCGCCAGCAGCCCCGGGACAGTCAGCAATCAGCCCCAGCATTTT,CASSPGTVSNQPQHF
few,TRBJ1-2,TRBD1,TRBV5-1,TGCGCCAGCAGCTTGGGACAGGGAAACTATGGCTACACCTTC,CASSLGQGNYGYTF
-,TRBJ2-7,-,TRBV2,TGTGCCAGCAGTGAAGAGCGCTCGGGACAGTACTTC,CASSEERSGQYF
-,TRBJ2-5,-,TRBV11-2,TGTGCCAGCAGCTTATCCCAGACCCAGTACTTC,CASSLSQTQYF
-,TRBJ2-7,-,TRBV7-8,TGTGCCAGCAGCTTAAGGGAGGCGGGTCCCTACGAGCAGTACTTC,CASSLREAGPYEQYF
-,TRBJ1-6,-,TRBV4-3,TGCGCCAGCAGCCGAGACCGTACAGTCTTGGCCTATTCACCCCTCCACTTT,CASSRDRTVLAYSPLHF
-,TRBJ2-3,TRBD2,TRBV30,TGTGCCTGGAGTATAGCGGGGGGGTTCGGTAATACGCAGTATTTT,CAWSIAGGFGNTQYF
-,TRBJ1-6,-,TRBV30,TGTGCCGGGACGGAAGGGAATTCACCCCTCCACTTT,CAGTEGNSPLHF
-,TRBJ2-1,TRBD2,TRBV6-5,TGTGCCAGCAGTTCGACTAGCGGGTCCTACAATGAGCAGTTCTTC,CASSSTSGSYNEQFF
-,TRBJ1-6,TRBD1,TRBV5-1,TGCGCCAGCAGCTTCGGACAGGGGGCTAATTCACCCCTCCACTTT,CASSFGQGANSPLHF
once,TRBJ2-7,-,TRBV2,TGTGCCAGTAAGGAAGACAGGACATCCTACGAGCAGTACTTC,CASKEDRTSYEQYF
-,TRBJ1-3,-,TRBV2,TGTGCCAGCAGTGGCATCCCAGCTCCCTCTGGAAACACCATATATTTT,CASSGIPAPSGNTIYF
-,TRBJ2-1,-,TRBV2,TGTGCCAGCAGTGAAACCGGGAATGAGCAGTTCTTC,CASSETGNEQFF
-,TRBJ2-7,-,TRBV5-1,TGCGCCAGCAGCTTGCTTCCCGGGACCAACTACGAGCAGTACTTC,CASSLLPGTNYEQYF
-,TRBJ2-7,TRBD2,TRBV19,TGTGCCAGTACCCCAGCGGGAGGCTCCTACGAGCAGTACTTC,CASTPAGGSYEQYF
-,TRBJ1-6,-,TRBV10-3,TGTGCCATCAGTGAGAGGTTGCAGGGTGATTCACCCCTCCACTTT,CAISERLQGDSPLHF
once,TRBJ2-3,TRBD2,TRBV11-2,TGTGCCAGCACCCGAGCGGGAGGGCCCGTCGATACGCAGTATTTT,CASTRAGGPVDTQYF
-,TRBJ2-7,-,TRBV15,TGTGCCACCAGTGCCTGGGACTCCTACGAGCAGTACTTC,CATSAWDSYEQYF
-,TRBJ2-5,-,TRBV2,TGTGCCAGCAGTCAAAATCAGGGGGAGACCCAGTACTTC,CASSQNQGETQYF
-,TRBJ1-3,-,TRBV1,TGCACCAGCAGCCAAGAAGCCCAGGGGCCAAACACCATATATTTT,CTSSQEAQGPNTIYF
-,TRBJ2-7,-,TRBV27,TGTGCCAGCAGTTTATTGGGTTACGAGCAGTACTTC,CASSLLGYEQYF
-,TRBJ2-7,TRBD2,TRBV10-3,TGTGCCATCAGTGAGGTAGAAGCGGGGGGGCCCTACGAGCGGTACTTC,CAISEVEAGGPYERYF
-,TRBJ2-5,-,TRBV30,TGTGCCTGGAATTTCGGGACTGTTATACTAGAGACCCAGTACTTC,CAWNFGTVILETQYF
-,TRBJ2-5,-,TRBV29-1,TGCAGCGTTGAAGCCCTAGGGTCCCCGGGGACCCAGTACTTC,CSVEALGSPGTQYF
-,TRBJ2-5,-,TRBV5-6,TGTGCCAGCAGCTTGGTCGGGGGAACCCAGTACTTC,CASSLVGGTQYF
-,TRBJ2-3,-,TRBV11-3,TGTGCCAGCAGCTTTGCGCAGACCCCCGGTACGCAGTATTTT,CASSFAQTPGTQYF
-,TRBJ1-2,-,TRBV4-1,TGCGCCAGCAGCCCTGCAGCGAACTATGGCTACACCTTC,CASSPAANYGYTF
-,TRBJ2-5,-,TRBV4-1,TGCGCCAGCAGCCAAGGGGTGAAACAGGGCCAAGAGACCCAGTACTTC,CASSQGVKQGQETQYF
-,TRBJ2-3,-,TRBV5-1,TGCGCCAGCAGCTTGGTTGGGGCGTACACAGATACGCAGTATTTT,CASSLVGAYTDTQYF
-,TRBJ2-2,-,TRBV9,TGTGCCAGCAGCGTAGTGGCGGGGAGTACCGGGGAGCTGTTTTTT,CASSVVAGSTGELFF
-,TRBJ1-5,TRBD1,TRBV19,TGTGCCAGTAGTACACCCGGACAGGGAGGATTTCAGCCCCAGCATTTT,CASSTPGQGGFQPQHF
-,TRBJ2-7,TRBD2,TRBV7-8,TGTGCCAGCAGCCGGATAGGCGGGGGGGCCTACGAGCAGTACTTC,CASSRIGGGAYEQYF
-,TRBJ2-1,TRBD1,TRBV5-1,TGCGCCAGCAGCTGGGGGACAGGGTATGTTCAGTTCTTC,CASSWGTGYVQFF
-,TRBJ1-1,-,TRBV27,TGTGCCAGCAGTTTAAGGGCGGCAGCGGGTAAAGCTTTCTTT,CASSLRAAAGKAFF